This TCR beta chain emerged from a study of beta chain features in type 1 diabetes. Study information: Analysis included around 100 million sorted cells drawn from all samples.

The germline gives CDR1 ENHRY, CDR2 SYGVKD. This CDR3 is 14 amino acids long. The ends were cut back, 3 bases at V and 4 bases at J, with 10 bases in the middle. Only a few counts were recorded for this clone. As yet, its antigen is unknown. Study-level results: Although PCR might favor shorter templates, it would do so equally in patients and controls.

It was via CD45RO/CCR7/CD25/CD127/CD95/CD27 that CD4+ naive, central memory, regulatory and stem cell-like memory cells were sorted. Every bit of the isolated RNA underwent reverse transcription, so sequencing read expressed TCRB transcripts. Method: immunoSEQ multiplex PCR; TCRdb's copy keeps in-frame clones and lacks some. The data show 300,000 to 350,000 clones, 8% seen once. V is TRBV10-3 and J is TRBJ1-5; no reliable D call. The sequence came from a young woman in good health. The sample consisted of central memory CD4+ T cells from blood. This chain's CDR3 is CAISEAKGNQPQHF. The CDR3 DNA follows: TGTGCCATCAGTGAAGCCAAGGGTAATCAGCCCCAGCATTTT.